The clone carrying this TCR beta chain was observed a handful of times. What it binds is not known. This entry comes from a study of spatial heterogeneity in lung cancer. Study summary: Bulk RNA-seq from matched material yielded a T cell module score that correlated strongly with TCR transcript counts in tumor regions.

From the 5' RACE reads, TCRdb called clonotypes with MiXCR, one entry per CDR3 protein. The sample comprises roughly 12,000 distinct CDR3 sequences, 5.5% to 8.5% of which are singletons, and 3.4% rests with the top ten. Stated time point: sample taken at primary tumor resection. The donors, 72 patients with untreated early-stage non-small cell lung cancer, provided the samples. Extraction of whole RNA from tumor, nontumor lung or frozen PBMC preceded unsorted sequencing. The CDR3 is 12 amino acids. The V end was cut by 11 bases, the J end by 7 bases, with 17 bases between. The study, taken as a whole, reports: Tumoral mutation counts were tracked by counts of expanded intratumoral alpha and beta TCRs.

Specimen: lung tumor tissue, collected at surgery. The receptor was isolated from a female donor with early-stage non-small cell lung cancer. The V gene is TRBV12-3 or TRBV12-4, the J gene TRBJ1-2; D gene unclear. CDR3: CAGKANTGGYTF. The CDR3 nucleotides read TGTGCCGGGAAGGCCAATACGGGTGGCTACACCTTC.